This TCR beta chain was identified during a study of blood T cell repertoires in COVID-19. Overall study context: T cells, B-cell-depleted T cells, or PBMCs supplied cDNA or gDNA.

After removal of 2 bases from V and 0 bases from J, the junction contained 2 bases not matched to a gene. CDR3 size: 14 residues. Germline V gene sequence: CDR1 SGHNT, CDR2 YYREEE (reference sequence). Repertoires were generated with immunoSEQ multiplex PCR, while TCRdb's copy carries only in-frame clones and drops some. This sample has some 85,000 clones, with about three quarters found just once. The genes are TRBV5-4 and TRBJ2-7, with TRBD2 identical over 7 bases. Sequencing was carried out using peripheral blood. The source is a human donor in a cohort sampled during active COVID-19. The CDR3 sequence is CASSLSSGSYEQYF. The CDR3, as DNA: TGTGCCAGCAGCTTATCTAGCGGCTCCTACGAGCAGTACTTC.